What follows describes a single T cell receptor (beta chain). There is no known antigen for this receptor. Base qualities are not at hand, and no much larger clone is one base apart. The source of the sample is a study of post-analysis software for immune sequencing data (dated by TCRdb to between 2014 and 2016). Broadly, across the study: Relapsing-remitting, secondary progressive and progressive-relapsing multiple sclerosis were recorded as disease courses, and subtype annotation was lacking for some patients. A subset of samples was prepared in parallel using single-end sample barcoding, then pooled and co-amplified after Illumina adapter ligation. The patient repertoires were compared against more than 10 previously published healthy control repertoires obtained from donors aged about 6 to 25 years.

To demonstrate the VDJtools post-analysis software, TCR beta repertoires were profiled from the peripheral blood of 13 young patients with multiple sclerosis. The patients with multiple sclerosis were children and adolescents between about 6 and 17 years of age. The library was built by means of PCR. Reads for this sample came from an Illumina HiSeq 2500. To reduce PCR and sequencing biases, unique molecular identifiers were built into the TCR beta cDNA libraries. Roughly 500,000 cDNA molecules were obtained for every 1 to 10 million input T cells, so each molecule roughly corresponded to one T cell. The patient libraries were prepared and sequenced using the same protocol as the earlier healthy control dataset. Samples belonging to the same batch were prepared together, multiplexed and sequenced on a shared HiSeq lane. In the original analysis: Raw barcoded reads were processed with MIGEC, and single-read molecular identifier groups were discarded before consensus assembly and CDR3 extraction. Clonotype tables were post-analysed with VDJtools, and diversity was normalized by down-sampling all datasets to the smallest sample size. To correct batch-related cross-sample contamination, repertoire overlap clustering matched CDR3 amino acid sequences but not nucleotide sequences. TCRdb itself trimmed the public reads at Q25 with fastp, ran MiXCR and retained productive beta chains. Merged by CDR3 protein, the rows form single entries marked with the most common genes and DNA. These V and J calls originate from TCRdb's pipeline instead of the authors' own analysis. Recorded for this sample are fewer than 700,000 distinct CDR3 sequences; around 47% of them occurred a single time. The ten largest account for under 2% of the sample.

CDR1 SGHRS and CDR2 YFSETQ were looked up in the germline V gene. Here V drops 4 bases and J drops 8 bases, and the junction holds 12 bases not matched to any gene. Including cysteine and phenylalanine, the CDR3 has 16 amino acids. The retained sequence is limited to the CDR3, 48 bases, with the frame set at the first base. The paper as a whole reports these results and caveats: Normalized Chao1 diversity was significantly lower in multiple sclerosis patients than controls, suggesting substantial peripheral T-cell clonal expansion. Patients showed significantly higher frequencies than controls for about five TRBV segments, among them TRBV5-6, TRBV5-1 and TRBV20-1. The multiple sclerosis patient group was slightly younger than the control group. Strong co-clustering of samples prepared in the same batch was shown by direct clustering with F measure, prompting a batch-effect correction.

Sequenced sample: blood. This chain is built from TRBV5-1 and TRBJ1-4, with 9 junctional bases fitting TRBD1. This clonotype was sampled from a girl between 10 and 17 years old with multiple sclerosis. The DNA is as follows: TGCGCCAGCAGCACCACACGACAGGGGGATGGAGAAAAACTGTTTTTT. This codes for CASSTTRQGDGEKLFF.